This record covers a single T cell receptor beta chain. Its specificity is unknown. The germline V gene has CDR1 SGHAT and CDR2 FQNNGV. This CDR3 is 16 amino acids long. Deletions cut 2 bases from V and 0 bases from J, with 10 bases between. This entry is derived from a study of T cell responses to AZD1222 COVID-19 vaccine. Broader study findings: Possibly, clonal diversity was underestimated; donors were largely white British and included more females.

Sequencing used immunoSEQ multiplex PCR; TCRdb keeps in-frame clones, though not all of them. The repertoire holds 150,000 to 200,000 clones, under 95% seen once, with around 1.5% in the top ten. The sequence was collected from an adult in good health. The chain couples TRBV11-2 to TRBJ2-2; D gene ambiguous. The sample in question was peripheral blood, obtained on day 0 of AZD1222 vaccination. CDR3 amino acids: CASSLWKGTNTGELFF. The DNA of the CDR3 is TGTGCCAGCAGCTTATGGAAGGGTACGAACACCGGGGAGCTGTTTTTT. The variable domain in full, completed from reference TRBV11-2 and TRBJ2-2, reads EAGVAQSPRYKIIEKRQSVAFWCNPISGHATLYWYQQILGQGPKLLIQFQNNGVVDDSQLPKDRFSAERLKGVDSTLKIQPAKLEDSAVYLCASSLWKGTNTGELFFGEGSRLTVL.